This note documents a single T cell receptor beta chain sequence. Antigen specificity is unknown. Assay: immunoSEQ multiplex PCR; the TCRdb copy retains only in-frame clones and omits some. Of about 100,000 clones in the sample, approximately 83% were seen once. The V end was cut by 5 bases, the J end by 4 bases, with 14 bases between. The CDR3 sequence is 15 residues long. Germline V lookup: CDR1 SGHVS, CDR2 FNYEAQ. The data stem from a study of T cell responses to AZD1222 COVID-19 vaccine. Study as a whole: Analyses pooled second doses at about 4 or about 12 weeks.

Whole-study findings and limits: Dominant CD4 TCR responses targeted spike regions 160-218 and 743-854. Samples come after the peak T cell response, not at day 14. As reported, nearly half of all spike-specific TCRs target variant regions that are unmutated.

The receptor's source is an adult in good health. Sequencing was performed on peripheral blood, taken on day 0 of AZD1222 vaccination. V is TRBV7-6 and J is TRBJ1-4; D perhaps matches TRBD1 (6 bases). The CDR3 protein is CASSRGAVINEKLFF. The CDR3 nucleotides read TGTGCCAGCAGCCGGGGGGCAGTCATTAATGAAAAACTGTTTTTT.